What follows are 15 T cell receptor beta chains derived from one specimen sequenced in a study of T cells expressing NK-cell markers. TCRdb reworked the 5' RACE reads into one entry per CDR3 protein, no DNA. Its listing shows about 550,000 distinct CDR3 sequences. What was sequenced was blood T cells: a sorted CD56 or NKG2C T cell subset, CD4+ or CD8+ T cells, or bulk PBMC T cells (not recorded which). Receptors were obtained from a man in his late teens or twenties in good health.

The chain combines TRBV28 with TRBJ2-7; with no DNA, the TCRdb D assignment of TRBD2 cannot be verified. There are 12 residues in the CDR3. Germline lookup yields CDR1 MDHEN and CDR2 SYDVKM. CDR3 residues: CASSRTRVEQYF.

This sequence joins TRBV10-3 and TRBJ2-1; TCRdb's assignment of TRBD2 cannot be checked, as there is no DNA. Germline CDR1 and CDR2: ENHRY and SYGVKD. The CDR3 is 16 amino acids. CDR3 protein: CAISDTSGKGNNEQFF.

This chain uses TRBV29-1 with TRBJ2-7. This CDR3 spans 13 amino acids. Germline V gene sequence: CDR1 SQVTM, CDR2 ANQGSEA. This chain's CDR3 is CSVRDWLSYEQYF.

CDR3: CASSSAGAGTDTQYF. The chain employs TRBV12-3 or TRBV12-4 and TRBJ2-3. The CDR3 runs to 15 residues.

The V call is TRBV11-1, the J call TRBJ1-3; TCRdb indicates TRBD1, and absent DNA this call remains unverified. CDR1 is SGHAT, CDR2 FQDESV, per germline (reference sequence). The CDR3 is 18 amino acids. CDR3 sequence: CASSLVRGVRKSGNTIYF. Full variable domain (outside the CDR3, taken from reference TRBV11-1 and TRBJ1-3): EAEVAQSPRYKITEKSQAVAFWCDPISGHATLYWYRQILGQGPELLVQFQDESVVDDSQLPKDRFSAERLKGVDSTLKIQPAELGDSAMYLCASSLVRGVRKSGNTIYFGEGSWLTVV.

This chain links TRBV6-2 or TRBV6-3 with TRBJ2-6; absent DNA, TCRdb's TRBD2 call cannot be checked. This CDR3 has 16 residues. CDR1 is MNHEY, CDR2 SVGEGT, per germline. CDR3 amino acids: CASSSRRDSGANVLTF.

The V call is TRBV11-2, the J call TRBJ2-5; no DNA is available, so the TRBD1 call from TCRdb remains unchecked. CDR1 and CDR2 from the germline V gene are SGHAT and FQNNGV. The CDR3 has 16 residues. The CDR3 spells CASSSRGRGRQETQYF.

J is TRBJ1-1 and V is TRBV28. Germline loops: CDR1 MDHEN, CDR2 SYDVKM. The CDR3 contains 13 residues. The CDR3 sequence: CASSYIINTEAFF.

The CDR3 sequence is CASSFRTGGMGGELFF. V usage is TRBV11-3 and J usage is TRBJ2-2; as DNA is missing, the TRBD1 call by TCRdb cannot be tested. This CDR3 has 16 amino acids. Germline CDR1 reads SGHNT; CDR2 reads YENEEA.

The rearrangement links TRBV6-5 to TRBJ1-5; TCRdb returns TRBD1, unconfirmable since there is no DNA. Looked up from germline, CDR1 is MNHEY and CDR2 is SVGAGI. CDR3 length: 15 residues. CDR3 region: CASSYVPGDNQPQHF.

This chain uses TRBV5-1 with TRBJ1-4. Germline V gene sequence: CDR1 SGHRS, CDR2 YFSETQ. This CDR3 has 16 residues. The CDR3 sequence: CASSLWQAATNEKLFF. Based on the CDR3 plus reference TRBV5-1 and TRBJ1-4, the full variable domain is KAGVTQTPRYLIKTRGQQVTLSCSPISGHRSVSWYQQTPGQGLQFLFEYFSETQRNKGNFPGRFSGRQFSNSRSEMNVSTLELGDSALYLCASSLWQAATNEKLFFGSGTQLSVL.

The CDR3 sequence: CASSRDPSIHTGELFF. The gene calls are TRBV6-1 and TRBJ2-2; TCRdb outputs TRBD1, but without DNA this stays unchecked. Germline V CDR1 and CDR2: MNHNS, SASEGT. The CDR3 is 16 residues long.

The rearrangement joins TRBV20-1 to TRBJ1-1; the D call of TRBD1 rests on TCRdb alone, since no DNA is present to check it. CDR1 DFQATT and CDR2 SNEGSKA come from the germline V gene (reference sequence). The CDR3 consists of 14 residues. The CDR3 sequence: CSAPVSGEPSEAFF.

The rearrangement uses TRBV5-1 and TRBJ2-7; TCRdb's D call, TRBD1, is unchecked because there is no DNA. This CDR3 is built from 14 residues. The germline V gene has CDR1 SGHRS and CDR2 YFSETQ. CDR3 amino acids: CASSLVHGGDHQYF.

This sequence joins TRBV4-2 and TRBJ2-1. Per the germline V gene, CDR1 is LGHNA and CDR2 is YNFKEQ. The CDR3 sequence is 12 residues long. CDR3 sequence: CASSQEGPEQFF.